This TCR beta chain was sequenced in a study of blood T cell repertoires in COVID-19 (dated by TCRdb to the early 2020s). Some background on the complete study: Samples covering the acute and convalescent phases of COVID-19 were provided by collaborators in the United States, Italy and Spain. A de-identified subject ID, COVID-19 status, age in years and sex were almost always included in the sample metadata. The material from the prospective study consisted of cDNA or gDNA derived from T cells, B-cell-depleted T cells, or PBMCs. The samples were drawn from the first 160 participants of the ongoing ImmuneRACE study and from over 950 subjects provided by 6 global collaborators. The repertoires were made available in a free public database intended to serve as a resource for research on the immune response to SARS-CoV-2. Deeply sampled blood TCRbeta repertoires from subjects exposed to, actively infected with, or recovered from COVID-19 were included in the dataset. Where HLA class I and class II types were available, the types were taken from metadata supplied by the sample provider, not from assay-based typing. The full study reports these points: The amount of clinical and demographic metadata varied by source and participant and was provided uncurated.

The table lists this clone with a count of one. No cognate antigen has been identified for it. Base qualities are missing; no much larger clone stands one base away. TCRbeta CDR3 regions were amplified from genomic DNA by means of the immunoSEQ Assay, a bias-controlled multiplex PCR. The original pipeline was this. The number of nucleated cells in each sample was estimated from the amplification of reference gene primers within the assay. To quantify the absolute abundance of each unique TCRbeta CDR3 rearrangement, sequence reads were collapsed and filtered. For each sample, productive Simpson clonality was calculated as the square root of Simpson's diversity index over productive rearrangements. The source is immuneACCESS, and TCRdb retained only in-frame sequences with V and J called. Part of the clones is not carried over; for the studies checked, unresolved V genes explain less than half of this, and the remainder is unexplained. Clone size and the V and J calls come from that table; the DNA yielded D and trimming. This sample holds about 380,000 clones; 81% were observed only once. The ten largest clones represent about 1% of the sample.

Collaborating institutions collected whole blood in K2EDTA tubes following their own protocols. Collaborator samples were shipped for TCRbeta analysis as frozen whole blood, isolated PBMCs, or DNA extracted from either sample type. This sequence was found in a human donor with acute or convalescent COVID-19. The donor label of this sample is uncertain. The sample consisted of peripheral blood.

The CDR3 protein: CSVNSGYSYNEQFF. The DNA sequence reads TGCAGCGTCAACAGCGGATATTCCTACAATGAGCAGTTCTTC. The sequence is built from TRBV29-1 and TRBJ2-1; a weak D assignment points to TRBD2 (5 bases agree). Inclusive of the bounding cysteine and phenylalanine, the CDR3 is 14 residues long. The read is trimmed to its CDR3 DNA, 42 bases read in frame from base 1. V loses 6 bases of germline sequence and J loses 1 base, and the interval between the two ends is 13 bases. CDR1 and CDR2 are read off the germline V gene as SQVTM and ANQGSEA.